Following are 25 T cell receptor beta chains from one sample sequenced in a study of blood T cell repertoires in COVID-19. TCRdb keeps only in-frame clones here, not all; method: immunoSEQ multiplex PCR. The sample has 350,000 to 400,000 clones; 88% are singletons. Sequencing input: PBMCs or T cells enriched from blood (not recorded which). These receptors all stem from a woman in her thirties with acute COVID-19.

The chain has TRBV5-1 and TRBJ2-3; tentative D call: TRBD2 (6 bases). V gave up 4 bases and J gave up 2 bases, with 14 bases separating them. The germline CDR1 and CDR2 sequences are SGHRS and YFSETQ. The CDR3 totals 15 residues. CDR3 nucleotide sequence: TGCGCCAGCAGCCCCAGCGGGTCTTACACAGATACGCAGTATTTT. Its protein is CASSPSGSYTDTQYF.

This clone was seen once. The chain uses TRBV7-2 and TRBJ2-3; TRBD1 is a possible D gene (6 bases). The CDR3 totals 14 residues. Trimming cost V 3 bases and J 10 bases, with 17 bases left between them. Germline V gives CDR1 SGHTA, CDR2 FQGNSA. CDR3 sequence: CASSFPGAKGAQYF. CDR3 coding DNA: TGTGCCAGCAGCTTCCCAGGGGCGAAAGGGGCGCAGTATTTT.

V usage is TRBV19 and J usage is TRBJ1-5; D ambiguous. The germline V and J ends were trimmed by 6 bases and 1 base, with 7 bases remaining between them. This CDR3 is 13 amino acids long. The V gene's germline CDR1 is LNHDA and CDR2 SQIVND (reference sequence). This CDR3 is CASRTESNQPQHF. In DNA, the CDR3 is TGTGCCAGTAGAACCGAGAGCAATCAGCCCCAGCATTTT.

CDR3 sequence: CASSTGGITGELFF. DNA of the CDR3: TGTGCCAGTAGTACAGGGGGTATCACCGGGGAGCTGTTTTTT. The rearrangement uses TRBV19 and TRBJ2-2; 7 bases align to TRBD1. CDR1 LNHDA and CDR2 SQIVND come from the germline V gene (reference sequence). The V segment lost 4 bases and the J segment 4 bases; nucleotides outside the gene matches: 3. CDR3 length equals 14 residues.

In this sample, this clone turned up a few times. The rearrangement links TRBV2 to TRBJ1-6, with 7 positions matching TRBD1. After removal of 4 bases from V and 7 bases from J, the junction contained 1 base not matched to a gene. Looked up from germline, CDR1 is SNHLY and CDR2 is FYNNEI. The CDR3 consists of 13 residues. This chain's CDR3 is CASSVGQNSPLHF. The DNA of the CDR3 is TGTGCCAGCAGTGTGGGACAGAATTCACCCCTCCACTTT.

CDR3 protein: CASRISETQYF. CDR3 DNA: TGTGCCAGCCGCATTAGCGAGACCCAGTACTTC. This chain connects TRBV12-3 or TRBV12-4 to TRBJ2-5; D remains ambiguous. V was trimmed by 8 bases and J by 5 bases, leaving 9 bases between them. This CDR3 is built from 11 residues.

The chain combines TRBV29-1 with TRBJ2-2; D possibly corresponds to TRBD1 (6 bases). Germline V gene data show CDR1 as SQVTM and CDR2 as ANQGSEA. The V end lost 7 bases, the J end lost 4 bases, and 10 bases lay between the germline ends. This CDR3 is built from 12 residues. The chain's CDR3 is CSAPTGTGELFF. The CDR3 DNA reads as TGCAGCGCCCCGACAGGCACCGGGGAGCTGTTTTTT.

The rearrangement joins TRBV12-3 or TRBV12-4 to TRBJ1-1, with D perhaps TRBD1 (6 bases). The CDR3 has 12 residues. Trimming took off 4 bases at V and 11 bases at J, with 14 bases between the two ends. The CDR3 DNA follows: TGTGCCAGCAGTTACACTCAGGGGAAGGCTTTCTTT. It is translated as CASSYTQGKAFF.

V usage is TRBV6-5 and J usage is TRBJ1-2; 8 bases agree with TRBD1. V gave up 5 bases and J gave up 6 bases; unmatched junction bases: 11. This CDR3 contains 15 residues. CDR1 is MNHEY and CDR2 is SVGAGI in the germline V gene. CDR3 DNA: TGTGCCAGCAGTCCACGTTTCGGACAGGGCAATGGCTACACCTTC. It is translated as CASSPRFGQGNGYTF.

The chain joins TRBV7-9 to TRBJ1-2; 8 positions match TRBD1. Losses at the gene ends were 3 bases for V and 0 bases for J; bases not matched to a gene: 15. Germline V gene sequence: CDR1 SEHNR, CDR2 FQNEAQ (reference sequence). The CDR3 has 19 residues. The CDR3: CASSFPYYRGSPTNYGYTF. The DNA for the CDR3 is TGTGCCAGCAGCTTTCCTTACTACAGGGGGAGTCCTACTAACTATGGCTACACCTTC.

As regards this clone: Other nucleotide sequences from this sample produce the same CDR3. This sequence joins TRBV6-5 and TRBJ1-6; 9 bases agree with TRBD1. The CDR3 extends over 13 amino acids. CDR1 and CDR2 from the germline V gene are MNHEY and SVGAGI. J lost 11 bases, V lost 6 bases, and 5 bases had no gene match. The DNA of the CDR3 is TGTGCCAGCAGAACAGGGGGCCTCACACCCCTCCACTTT. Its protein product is CASRTGGLTPLHF.

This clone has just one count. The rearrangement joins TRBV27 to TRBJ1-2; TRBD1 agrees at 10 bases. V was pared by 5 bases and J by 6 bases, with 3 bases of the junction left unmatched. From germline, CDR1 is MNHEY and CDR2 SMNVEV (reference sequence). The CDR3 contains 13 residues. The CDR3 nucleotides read TGTGCCAGCAGTCGGACAGGGGGGAATGGCTACACCTTC. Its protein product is CASSRTGGNGYTF.

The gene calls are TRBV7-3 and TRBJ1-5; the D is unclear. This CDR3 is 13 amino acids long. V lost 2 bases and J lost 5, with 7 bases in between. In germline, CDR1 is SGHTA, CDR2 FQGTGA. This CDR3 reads CASSLSGDQPQHF. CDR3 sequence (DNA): TGTGCCAGCAGCTTATCAGGCGATCAGCCCCAGCATTTT.

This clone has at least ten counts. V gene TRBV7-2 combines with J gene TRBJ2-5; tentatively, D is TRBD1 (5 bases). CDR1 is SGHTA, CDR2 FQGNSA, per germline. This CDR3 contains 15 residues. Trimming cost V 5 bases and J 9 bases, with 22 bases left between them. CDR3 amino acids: CASSTSRVGGRAQYF. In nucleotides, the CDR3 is TGTGCCAGCAGCACATCCAGGGTGGGTGGTAGAGCCCAGTACTTC.

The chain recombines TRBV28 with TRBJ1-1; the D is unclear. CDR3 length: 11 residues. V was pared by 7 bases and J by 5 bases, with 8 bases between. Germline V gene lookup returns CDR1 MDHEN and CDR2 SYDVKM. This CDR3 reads CASIARTEAFF. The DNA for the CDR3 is TGTGCCAGCATAGCAAGGACTGAAGCTTTCTTT.

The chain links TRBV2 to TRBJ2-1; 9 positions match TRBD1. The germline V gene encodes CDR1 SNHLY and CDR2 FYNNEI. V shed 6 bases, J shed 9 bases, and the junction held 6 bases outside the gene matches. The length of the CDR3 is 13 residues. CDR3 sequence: CASSKDRGGEQFF. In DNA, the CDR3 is TGTGCCAGCAGCAAAGACAGGGGGGGTGAGCAGTTCTTC. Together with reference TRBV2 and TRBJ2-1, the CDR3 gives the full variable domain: EPEVTQTPSHQVTQMGQEVILRCVPISNHLYFYWYRQILGQKVEFLVSFYNNEISEKSEIFDDQFSVERPDGSNFTLKIRSTKLEDSAMYFCASSKDRGGEQFFGPGTRLTVL.

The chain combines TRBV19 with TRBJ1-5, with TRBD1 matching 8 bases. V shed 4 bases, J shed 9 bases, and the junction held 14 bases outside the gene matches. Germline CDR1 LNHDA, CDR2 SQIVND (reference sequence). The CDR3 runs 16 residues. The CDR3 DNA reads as TGTGCCAGTAGTACATCGACAGGGGCTCTGAGTTGGCCCCAGCATTTT. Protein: CASSTSTGALSWPQHF.

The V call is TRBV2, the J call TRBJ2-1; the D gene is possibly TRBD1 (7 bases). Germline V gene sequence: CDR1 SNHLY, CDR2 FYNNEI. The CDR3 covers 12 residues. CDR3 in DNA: TGTGCGTGGGGACAGCCGGGGGATGAGCAGTTCTTC. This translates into CAWGQPGDEQFF.

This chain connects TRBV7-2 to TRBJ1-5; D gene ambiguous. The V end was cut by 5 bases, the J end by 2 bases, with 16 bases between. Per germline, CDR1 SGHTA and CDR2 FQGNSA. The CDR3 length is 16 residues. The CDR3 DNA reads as TGTGCCAGCAGCCCTGAGGGCCCTGCGGGCAATCAGCCCCAGCATTTT. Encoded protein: CASSPEGPAGNQPQHF.

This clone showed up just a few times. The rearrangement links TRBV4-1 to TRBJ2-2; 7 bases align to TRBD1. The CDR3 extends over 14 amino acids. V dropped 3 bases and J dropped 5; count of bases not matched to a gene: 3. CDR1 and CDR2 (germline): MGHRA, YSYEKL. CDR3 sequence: CASSQDRTTGELFF. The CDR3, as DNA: TGCGCCAGCAGCCAGGACAGGACTACCGGGGAGCTGTTTTTT.

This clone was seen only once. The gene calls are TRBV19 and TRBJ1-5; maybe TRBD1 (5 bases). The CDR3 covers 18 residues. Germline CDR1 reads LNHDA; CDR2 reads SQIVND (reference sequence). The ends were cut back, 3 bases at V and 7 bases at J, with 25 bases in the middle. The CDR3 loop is CASSIPDIIGHGSQPQHF. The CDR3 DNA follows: TGTGCCAGTAGTATTCCCGATATTATAGGACATGGTAGCCAGCCCCAGCATTTT. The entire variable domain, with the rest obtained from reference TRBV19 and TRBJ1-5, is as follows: DGGITQSPKYLFRKEGQNVTLSCEQNLNHDAMYWYRQDPGQGLRLIYYSQIVNDFQKGDIAEGYSVSREKKESFPLTVTSAQKNPTAFYLCASSIPDIIGHGSQPQHFGDGTRLSIL.

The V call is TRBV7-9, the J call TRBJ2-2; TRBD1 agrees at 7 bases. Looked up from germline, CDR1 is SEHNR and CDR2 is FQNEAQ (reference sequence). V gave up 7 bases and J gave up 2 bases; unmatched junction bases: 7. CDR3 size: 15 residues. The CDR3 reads CASKPRGRNTGELFF. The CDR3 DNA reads TGTGCCAGCAAACCCAGGGGGAGAAACACCGGGGAGCTGTTTTTT.

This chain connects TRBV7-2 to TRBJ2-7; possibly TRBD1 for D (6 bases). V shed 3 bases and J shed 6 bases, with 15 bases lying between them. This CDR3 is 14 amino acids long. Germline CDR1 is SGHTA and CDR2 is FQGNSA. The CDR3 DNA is TGTGCCAGCAGCTTTGACAGGTGGTCCGGCGAGCAGTACTTC. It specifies CASSFDRWSGEQYF. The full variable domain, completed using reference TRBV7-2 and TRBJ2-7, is GAGVSQSPSNKVTEKGKDVELRCDPISGHTALYWYRQSLGQGLEFLIYFQGNSAPDKSGLPSDRFSAERTGGSVSTLTIQRTQQEDSAVYLCASSFDRWSGEQYFGPGTRLTVT.

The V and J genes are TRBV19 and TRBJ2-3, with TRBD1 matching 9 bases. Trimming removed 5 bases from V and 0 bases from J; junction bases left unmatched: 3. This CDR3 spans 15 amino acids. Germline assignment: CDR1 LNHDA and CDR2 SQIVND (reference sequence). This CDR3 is CASSLGQGSTDTQYF. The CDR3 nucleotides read TGTGCCAGTAGTTTGGGACAGGGAAGCACAGATACGCAGTATTTT.

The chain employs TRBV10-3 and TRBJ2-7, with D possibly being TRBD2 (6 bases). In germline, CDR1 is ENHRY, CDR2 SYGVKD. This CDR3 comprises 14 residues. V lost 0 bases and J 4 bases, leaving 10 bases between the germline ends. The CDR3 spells CAISESWGGYEQYF. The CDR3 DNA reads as TGTGCCATCAGTGAGTCGTGGGGAGGATACGAGCAGTACTTC.